This T cell receptor beta chain was profiled in a study of CD8+ T cells in alopecia areata. cDNA reverse transcribed from extracted RNA served as the sequencing template. TCRdb keeps only in-frame clones here, not all; method: immunoSEQ multiplex PCR. Counted here are 200,000 or so clones, approximately 61% occurring once; the ten biggest clones make up around 0.44%. V was shortened by 6 bases and J by 4 bases, with 19 bases between the two germline ends. From germline, CDR1 is SQVTM and CDR2 ANQGSEA. This CDR3 contains 15 residues. This sequence joins TRBV29-1 and TRBJ1-5; tentative D call: TRBD1 (6 bases). Specimen: CD4+ T cells sorted from blood, collected at week 0. This TCR came from a human donor with alopecia areata. CDR3 loop: CSVSTGNRANQPQHF. DNA for the CDR3: TGCAGCGTCTCCACTGGGAACAGGGCAAATCAGCCCCAGCATTTT.